The 21 T cell receptor beta chains below all came from one sample that was sequenced in a study of blood T cell repertoires in COVID-19. Profiled with immunoSEQ multiplex PCR; TCRdb holds only in-frame clones, not every one. The sample has under 400,000 clones, roughly 90% seen once. Sequencing was done on a sample of PBMCs or T cells enriched from blood (not recorded which). The receptors shown here come from a woman aged 25 to 39 who had been exposed to COVID-19.

This clone was counted a few times. The V and J genes are TRBV27 and TRBJ2-7, with TRBD2 matching 10 bases. With 4 bases clipped from V and 4 bases from J, the junction kept 10 bases outside the gene matches. This CDR3 has 16 amino acids. CDR1 is MNHEY, CDR2 SMNVEV, per germline (reference sequence). CDR3 coding DNA: TGTGCCAGCAGTTCCGCAGGACTAGCGGCAGTATACGAGCAGTACTTC. Translation: CASSSAGLAAVYEQYF.

The chain is built from TRBV5-1 and TRBJ2-5; 9 bases agree with TRBD1. Germline V lookup: CDR1 SGHRS, CDR2 YFSETQ. The CDR3 is made up of 15 amino acids. Trimming removed 4 bases from V and 1 base from J; junction bases left unmatched: 5. CDR3 residues: CASSGQGLIQETQYF. CDR3 DNA sequence: TGCGCCAGCAGCGGACAGGGGCTTATCCAAGAGACCCAGTACTTC.

The gene calls are TRBV19 and TRBJ1-1, with D possibly matching TRBD1 (6 bases). There are 15 residues in the CDR3. Trimming cost V 8 bases and J 0 bases, with 16 bases left between them. CDR1 and CDR2 (germline): LNHDA, SQIVND (reference sequence). The CDR3 DNA reads as TGTGCCAGTGCAAAGGGGGGGAGAGTGAACACTGAAGCTTTCTTT. It codes for CASAKGGRVNTEAFF.

V gene TRBV7-3 combines with J gene TRBJ2-2, with 7 nucleotides matching TRBD1. Trimming took 5 bases from V and 3 from J; bases not matched to a gene: 3. The CDR3 runs to 14 residues. Germline V gene data show CDR1 as SGHTA and CDR2 as FQGTGA. CDR3 region: CASSLGTDTGELFF. The CDR3 coding sequence is TGTGCCAGCAGCCTCGGGACAGACACCGGGGAGCTGTTTTTT.

J is TRBJ2-7 and V is TRBV27, with TRBD1 identical over 8 bases. The CDR3 contains 14 residues. Trimming removed 5 bases from V and 2 bases from J; junction bases left unmatched: 5. Per germline, CDR1 MNHEY and CDR2 SMNVEV (reference sequence). CDR3 amino acids: CASSAPGQAYEQYF. In DNA, the CDR3 is TGTGCCAGCAGTGCCCCGGGACAGGCCTACGAGCAGTACTTC.

In this sample, this clone turned up once. The chain uses TRBV15 and TRBJ2-3; 10 positions agree with TRBD2. Trimming took 0 bases from V and 4 from J; bases not matched to a gene: 16. The germline V gene encodes CDR1 LNHNV and CDR2 YYDKDF (reference sequence). This CDR3 has 20 residues. The CDR3 sequence is CATSRDIPSSLAGVPDTQYF. Here the CDR3 DNA reads TGTGCCACCAGCAGAGATATACCAAGCTCCCTAGCGGGAGTGCCAGATACGCAGTATTTT.

The V and J genes are TRBV7-3 and TRBJ2-2, with 9 bases lining up with TRBD1. This CDR3 region has 15 residues. Germline CDR1 is SGHTA and CDR2 is FQGTGA. V trimming: 4 bases; J trimming: 3 bases; junction bases outside the gene matches: 3. CDR3 in amino acids: CASSSTGGYTGELFF. The CDR3 nucleotides are TGTGCCAGCAGCTCGACAGGGGGATACACCGGGGAGCTGTTTTTT.

The chain combines TRBV21-1 with TRBJ2-7; TRBD1 was called by the table and not checked on the DNA. TRBV21-1 is a pseudogene segment. CDR3 length: 12 amino acids. The CDR3 loop is CEGWTLNYEQYF. The CDR3, as DNA: TGCGAAGGCTGGACATTAAACTACGAGCAGTACTTC.

This CDR3 is CASSSATGRLAPYEQYF. CDR3 in DNA: TGTGCCAGCAGCTCCGCCACAGGGAGACTAGCACCCTACGAGCAGTACTTC. The rearrangement links TRBV7-9 to TRBJ2-7; tentatively, D is TRBD2 (7 bases). V was trimmed by 4 bases and J by 2 bases, leaving 21 bases between them. Germline V CDR1 and CDR2: SEHNR, FQNEAQ (reference sequence). This CDR3 comprises 17 residues.

The J gene is TRBJ1-2, the V gene TRBV29-1, with D perhaps matching TRBD1 (5 bases). Trimming left V 4 bases short and J 6 bases short, with 9 bases between. The CDR3 covers 11 residues. Per the germline V gene, CDR1 is SQVTM and CDR2 is ANQGSEA. The CDR3 is CSVAQGHGYTF. In DNA, the CDR3 is TGCAGCGTTGCCCAGGGCCATGGCTACACCTTC. The full variable domain, completed using reference TRBV29-1 and TRBJ1-2, is SAVISQKPSRDICQRGTSLTIQCQVDSQVTMMFWYRQQPGQSLTLIATANQGSEATYESGFVIDKFPISRPNLTFSTLTVSNMSPEDSSIYLCSVAQGHGYTFGSGTRLTVV.

The CDR3 sequence: CASSETGGGSGYTF. The CDR3, as DNA: TGTGCCAGCAGTGAAACAGGGGGCGGGAGTGGCTACACCTTC. This sequence joins TRBV6-1 and TRBJ1-2, with TRBD1 matching 9 bases. Per germline, CDR1 MNHNS and CDR2 SASEGT. V was pared by 2 bases and J by 7 bases, with 5 bases of the junction left unmatched. The CDR3 sequence is 14 residues long.

V gene TRBV5-1 combines with J gene TRBJ2-2; D possibly corresponds to TRBD2 (5 bases). The ends were cut back, 0 bases at V and 3 bases at J, with 6 bases in the middle. The CDR3 contains 14 residues. Germline CDR1 is SGHRS and CDR2 is YFSETQ. For the CDR3, the DNA is TGCGCCAGCAGCTTGGACGGGGACACCGGGGAGCTGTTTTTT. Amino acids: CASSLDGDTGELFF.

V usage is TRBV7-9 and J usage is TRBJ2-1, with 11 positions matching TRBD2. Trimming at V came to 6 bases and at J to 4 bases, leaving 5 bases not matched to a gene. This CDR3 has 15 amino acids. CDR1 SEHNR and CDR2 FQNEAQ come from the germline V gene (reference sequence). The CDR3 is CASSRTSGPYNEQFF. The CDR3 nucleotides read TGTGCCAGCAGTCGGACTAGCGGGCCTTACAATGAGCAGTTCTTC.

The chain combines TRBV7-3 with TRBJ2-2; 8 bases fit TRBD1. The ends lost 3 bases at V and 0 bases at J; junction bases unmatched: 3. The CDR3 totals 16 residues. Germline V gives CDR1 SGHTA, CDR2 FQGTGA. The CDR3 nucleotides read TGTGCCAGCAGCTTCACGGGACAGGCGAACACCGGGGAGCTGTTTTTT. As protein: CASSFTGQANTGELFF.

As regards this clone: The junction differs from germline at one of its ends, possibly a read error. The chain recombines TRBV6-8 with TRBJ2-2, with TRBD2 matching over 10 bases. The CDR3 has 18 amino acids. Germline loops: CDR1 MNHGY, CDR2 SAAAGT. CDR3 bases: TGTGCCAGCACTTACGGTATCATCCTAGCGGGAGCAGCCGGGGAGCTGTTTTTT. It codes for CASTYGIILAGAAGELFF.

The rearrangement uses TRBV2 and TRBJ2-7; D might be TRBD1 (6 bases). The CDR3 runs to 14 residues. The ends were cut back, 6 bases at V and 0 bases at J, with 12 bases in the middle. Germline CDR1 reads SNHLY; CDR2 reads FYNNEI. CDR3 region: CASSLDSSSYEQYF. In DNA form, the CDR3 reads TGTGCCAGCAGCTTGGACAGTAGCTCCTACGAGCAGTACTTC.

The chain joins TRBV27 to TRBJ1-2, with TRBD1 matching over 10 bases. CDR1 and CDR2 from the germline V gene are MNHEY and SMNVEV (reference sequence). Trimming cost V 3 bases and J 2 bases; bases outside gene matches: 9. This CDR3 comprises 17 residues. CDR3 nucleotide sequence: TGTGCCAGCAGTTTCAACTTAAGACAGGGGGCAAACTATGGCTACACCTTC. This encodes CASSFNLRQGANYGYTF.

The chain has TRBV10-1 and TRBJ2-5, with TRBD2 matching over 8 bases. Trimming cost V 0 bases and J 7 bases; bases outside gene matches: 10. The CDR3 is 16 residues long. CDR1 and CDR2 (germline): WNHNN, SYGVQD (reference sequence). The CDR3 nucleotides read TGCGCCAGCAGTGAGTCAAGTAGCGGGGCACGAGGGACCCAGTACTTC. Translating gives CASSESSSGARGTQYF.

V gene TRBV11-2 combines with J gene TRBJ1-1; a possible D gene is TRBD1 (5 bases). This CDR3 has 13 amino acids. Trimming cost V 5 bases and J 0 bases, with 7 bases left between them. The germline V gene has CDR1 SGHAT and CDR2 FQNNGV. The CDR3 spells CASSQTVNTEAFF. As DNA, the CDR3 is TGTGCCAGCAGCCAGACAGTGAACACTGAAGCTTTCTTT.

V is TRBV6-5 and J is TRBJ2-7; 7 nucleotides agree with TRBD2. This CDR3 spans 15 amino acids. Germline CDR1 MNHEY, CDR2 SVGAGI. Trimming removed 6 bases from V and 0 bases from J; junction bases left unmatched: 8. The CDR3 sequence is CASRRPSGLSYEQYF. The CDR3, as DNA: TGTGCCAGCAGGCGTCCTAGCGGCCTCTCCTACGAGCAGTACTTC.

The genes are TRBV27 and TRBJ2-3, with D possibly being TRBD2 (6 bases). CDR1 is MNHEY, CDR2 SMNVEV, per germline (reference sequence). The CDR3 is 16 residues long. V lost 3 bases to trimming and J lost 1 base, with 14 bases between them. In DNA, the CDR3 is TGTGCCAGCAGTTTTGGCCAGGGCGGGGGCACAGATACGCAGTATTTT. This encodes CASSFGQGGGTDTQYF.